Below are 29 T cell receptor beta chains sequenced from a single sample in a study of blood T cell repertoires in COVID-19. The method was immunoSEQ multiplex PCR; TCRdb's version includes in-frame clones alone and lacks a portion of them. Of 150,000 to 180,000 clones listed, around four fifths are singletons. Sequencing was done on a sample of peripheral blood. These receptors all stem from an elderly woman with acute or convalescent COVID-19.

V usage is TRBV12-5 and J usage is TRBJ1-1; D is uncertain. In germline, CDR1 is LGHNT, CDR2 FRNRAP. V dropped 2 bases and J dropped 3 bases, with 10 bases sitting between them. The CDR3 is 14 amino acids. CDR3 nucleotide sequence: TGTGCTAGTGGTTTGTACGGGTTGGACACTGAAGCTTTCTTT. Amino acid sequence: CASGLYGLDTEAFF. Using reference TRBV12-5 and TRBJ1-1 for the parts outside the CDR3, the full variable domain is DARVTQTPRHKVTEMGQEVTMRCQPILGHNTVFWYRQTMMQGLELLAYFRNRAPLDDSGMPKDRFSAEMPDATLATLKIQPSEPRDSAVYFCASGLYGLDTEAFFGQGTRLTVV.

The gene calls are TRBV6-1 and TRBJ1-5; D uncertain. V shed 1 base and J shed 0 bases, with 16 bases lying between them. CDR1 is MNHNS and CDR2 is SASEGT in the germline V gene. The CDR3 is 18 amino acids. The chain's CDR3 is CASSEVPLGSYSNQPQHF. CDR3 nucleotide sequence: TGTGCCAGCAGTGAAGTGCCCTTGGGCAGCTATAGCAATCAGCCCCAGCATTTT.

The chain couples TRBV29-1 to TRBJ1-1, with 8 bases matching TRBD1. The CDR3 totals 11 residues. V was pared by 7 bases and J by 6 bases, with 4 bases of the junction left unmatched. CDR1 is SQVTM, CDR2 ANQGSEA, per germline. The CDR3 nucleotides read TGCAGCGGGACGGACAGGGCTGAAGCTTTCTTT. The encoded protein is CSGTDRAEAFF.

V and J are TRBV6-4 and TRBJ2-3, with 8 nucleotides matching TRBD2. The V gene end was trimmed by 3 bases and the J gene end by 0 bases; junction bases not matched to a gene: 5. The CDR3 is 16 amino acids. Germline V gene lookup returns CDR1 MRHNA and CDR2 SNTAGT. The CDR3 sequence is CASSEERGLSTDTQYF. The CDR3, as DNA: TGTGCCAGCAGTGAGGAGCGGGGGCTAAGCACAGATACGCAGTATTTT.

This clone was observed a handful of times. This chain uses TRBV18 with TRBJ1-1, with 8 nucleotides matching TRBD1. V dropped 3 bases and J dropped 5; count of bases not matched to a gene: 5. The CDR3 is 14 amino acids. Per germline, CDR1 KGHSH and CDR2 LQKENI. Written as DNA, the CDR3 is TGTGCCAGCTCACCCGGACAGGGAAGGACTGAAGCTTTCTTT. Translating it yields CASSPGQGRTEAFF.

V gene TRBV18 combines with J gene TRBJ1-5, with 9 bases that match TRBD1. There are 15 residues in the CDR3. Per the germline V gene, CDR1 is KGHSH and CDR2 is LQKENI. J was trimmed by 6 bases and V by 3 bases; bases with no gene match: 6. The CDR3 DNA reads TGTGCCAGCTCACCGGAACAGGGGGCTATTCAGCCCCAGCATTTT. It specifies CASSPEQGAIQPQHF.

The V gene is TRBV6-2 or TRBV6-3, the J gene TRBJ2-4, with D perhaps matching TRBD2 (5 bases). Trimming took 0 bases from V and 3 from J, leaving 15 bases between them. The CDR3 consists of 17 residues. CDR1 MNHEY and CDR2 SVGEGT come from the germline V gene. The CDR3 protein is CASSYSLGGSGKNIQYF. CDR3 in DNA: TGTGCCAGCAGTTACTCCCTGGGCGGGTCGGGCAAAAACATTCAGTACTTC.

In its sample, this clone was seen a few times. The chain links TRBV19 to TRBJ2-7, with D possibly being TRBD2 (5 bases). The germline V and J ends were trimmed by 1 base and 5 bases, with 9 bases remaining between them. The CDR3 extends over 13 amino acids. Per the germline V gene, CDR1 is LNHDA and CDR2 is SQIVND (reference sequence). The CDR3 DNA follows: TGTGCCAGTAGTATAGTAGGACTCCACGAGCAGTACTTC. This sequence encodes CASSIVGLHEQYF.

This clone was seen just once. In DNA form, the CDR3 reads TGTGCCAGCTCACCAAGGACTAGCGGGAGTGGGCGGCAAGAGACCCAGTACTTC. Translating it yields CASSPRTSGSGRQETQYF. The chain couples TRBV18 to TRBJ2-5; 13 bases are shared with TRBD2. The V gene's germline CDR1 is KGHSH and CDR2 LQKENI. The CDR3 consists of 18 residues. Trimming took 2 bases from V and 2 from J; bases not matched to a gene: 8.

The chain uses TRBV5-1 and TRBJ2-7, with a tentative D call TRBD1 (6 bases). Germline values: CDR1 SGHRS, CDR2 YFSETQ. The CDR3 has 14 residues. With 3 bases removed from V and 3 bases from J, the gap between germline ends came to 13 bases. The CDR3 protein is CASSSGQRHYEQYF. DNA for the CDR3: TGCGCCAGCAGCTCCGGACAGCGACACTACGAGCAGTACTTC.

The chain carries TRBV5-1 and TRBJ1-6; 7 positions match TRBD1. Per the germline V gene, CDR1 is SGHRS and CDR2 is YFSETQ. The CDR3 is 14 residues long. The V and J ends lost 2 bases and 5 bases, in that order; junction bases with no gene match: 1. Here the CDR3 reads CASSLQGNNSPLHF. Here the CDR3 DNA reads TGCGCCAGCAGCTTACAGGGGAATAATTCACCCCTCCACTTT.

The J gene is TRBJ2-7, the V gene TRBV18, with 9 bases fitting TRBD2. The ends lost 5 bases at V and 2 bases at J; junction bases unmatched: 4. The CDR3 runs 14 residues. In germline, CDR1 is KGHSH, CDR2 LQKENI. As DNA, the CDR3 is TGTGCCAGCTCAATACTAGCGGGTGCCTACGAGCAGTACTTC. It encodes CASSILAGAYEQYF.

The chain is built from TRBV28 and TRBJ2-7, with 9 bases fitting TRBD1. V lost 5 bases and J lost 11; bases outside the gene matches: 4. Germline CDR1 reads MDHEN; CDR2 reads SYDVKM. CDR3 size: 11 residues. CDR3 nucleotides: TGTGCCAGCAGTCTCCGGGACAGGGAGTACTTC. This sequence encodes CASSLRDREYF.

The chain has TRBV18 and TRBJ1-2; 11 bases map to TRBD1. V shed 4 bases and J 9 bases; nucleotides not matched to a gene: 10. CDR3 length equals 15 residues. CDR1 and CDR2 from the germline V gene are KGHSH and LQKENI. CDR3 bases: TGTGCCAGCTCACTAACGGGACAGGGGGTTGAGAGCTACACCTTC. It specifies CASSLTGQGVESYTF.

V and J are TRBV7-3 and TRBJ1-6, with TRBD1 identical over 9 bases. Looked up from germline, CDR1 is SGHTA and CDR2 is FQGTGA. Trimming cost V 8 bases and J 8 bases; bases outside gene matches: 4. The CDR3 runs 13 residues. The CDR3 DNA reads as TGTGCCAGCCGGACAGGGGAATATTCACCCCTCCACTTT. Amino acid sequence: CASRTGEYSPLHF.

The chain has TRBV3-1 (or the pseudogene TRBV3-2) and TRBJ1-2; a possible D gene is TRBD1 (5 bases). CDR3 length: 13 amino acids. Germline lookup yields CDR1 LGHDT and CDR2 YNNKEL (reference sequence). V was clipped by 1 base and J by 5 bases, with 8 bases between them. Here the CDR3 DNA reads TGTGCCAGCAGCCAAGCAGGGTTGTATGGCTACACCTTC. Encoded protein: CASSQAGLYGYTF.

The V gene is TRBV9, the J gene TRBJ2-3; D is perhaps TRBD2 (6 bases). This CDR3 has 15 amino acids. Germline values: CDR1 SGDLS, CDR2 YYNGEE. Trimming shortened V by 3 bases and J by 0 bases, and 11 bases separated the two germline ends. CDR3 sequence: CASSGTGTSTDTQYF. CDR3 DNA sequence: TGTGCCAGCAGCGGCACCGGGACTAGCACAGATACGCAGTATTTT.

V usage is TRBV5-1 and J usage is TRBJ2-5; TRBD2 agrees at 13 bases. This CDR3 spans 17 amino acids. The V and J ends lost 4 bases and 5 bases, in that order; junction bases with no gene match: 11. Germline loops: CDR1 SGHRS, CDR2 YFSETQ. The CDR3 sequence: CASSRQTSGGAWETQYF. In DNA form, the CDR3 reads TGCGCCAGCAGCCGTCAAACTAGCGGGGGGGCATGGGAGACCCAGTACTTC.

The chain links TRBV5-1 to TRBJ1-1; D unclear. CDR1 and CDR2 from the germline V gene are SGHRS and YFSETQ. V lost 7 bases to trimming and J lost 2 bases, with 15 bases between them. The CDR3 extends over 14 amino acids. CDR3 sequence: CASRHEGSNTEAFF. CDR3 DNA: TGCGCCAGCCGCCATGAGGGATCAAACACTGAAGCTTTCTTT.

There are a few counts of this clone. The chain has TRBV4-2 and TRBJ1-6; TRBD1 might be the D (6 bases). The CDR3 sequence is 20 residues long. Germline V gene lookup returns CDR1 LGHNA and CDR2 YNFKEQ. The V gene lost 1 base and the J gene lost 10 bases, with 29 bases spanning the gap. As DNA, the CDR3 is TGTGCCAGCAGCCAAGGTAGGACAGAACCGTCTTGGCAATTAATGTCACCCCTCCACTTT. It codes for CASSQGRTEPSWQLMSPLHF.

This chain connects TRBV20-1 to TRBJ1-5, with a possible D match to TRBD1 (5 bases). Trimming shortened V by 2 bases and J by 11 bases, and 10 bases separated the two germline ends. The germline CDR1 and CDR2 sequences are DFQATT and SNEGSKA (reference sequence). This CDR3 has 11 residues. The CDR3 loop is CSARPGGAQHF. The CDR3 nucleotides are TGCAGTGCTAGACCCGGGGGGGCCCAGCATTTT.

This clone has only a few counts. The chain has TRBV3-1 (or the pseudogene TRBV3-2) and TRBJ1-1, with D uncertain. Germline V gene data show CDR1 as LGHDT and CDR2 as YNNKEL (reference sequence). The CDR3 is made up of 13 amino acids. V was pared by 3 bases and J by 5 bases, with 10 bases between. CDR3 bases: TGTGCCAGCAGCCATATAGGGAGGACTGAAGCTTTCTTT. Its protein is CASSHIGRTEAFF.

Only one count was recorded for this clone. CDR3 protein: CASSSSGGAYEQYF. The CDR3, as DNA: TGTGCCAGCAGTAGTAGCGGGGGTGCCTACGAGCAGTACTTC. J is TRBJ2-7 and V is TRBV2, with 9 nucleotides matching TRBD2. Germline V lookup: CDR1 SNHLY, CDR2 FYNNEI. The CDR3 is 14 amino acids. Germline trimming cut 5 bases from V and 2 bases from J; bases unmatched to any gene: 4.

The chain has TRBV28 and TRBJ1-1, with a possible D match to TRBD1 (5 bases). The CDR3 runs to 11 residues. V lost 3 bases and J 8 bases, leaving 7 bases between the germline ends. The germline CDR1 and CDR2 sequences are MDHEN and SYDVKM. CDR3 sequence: CASSLRTEAFF. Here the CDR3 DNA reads TGTGCCAGCAGTTTGAGGACAGAAGCTTTCTTT.

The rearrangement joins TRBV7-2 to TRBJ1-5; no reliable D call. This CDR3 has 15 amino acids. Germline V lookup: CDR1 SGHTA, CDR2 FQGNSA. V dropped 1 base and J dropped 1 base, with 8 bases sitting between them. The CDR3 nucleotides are TGTGCCAGCAGCTTAGGTGCGGAGAGCAATCAGCCCCAGCATTTT. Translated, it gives CASSLGAESNQPQHF. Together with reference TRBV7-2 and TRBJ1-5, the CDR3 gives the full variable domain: GAGVSQSPSNKVTEKGKDVELRCDPISGHTALYWYRQSLGQGLEFLIYFQGNSAPDKSGLPSDRFSAERTGGSVSTLTIQRTQQEDSAVYLCASSLGAESNQPQHFGDGTRLSIL.

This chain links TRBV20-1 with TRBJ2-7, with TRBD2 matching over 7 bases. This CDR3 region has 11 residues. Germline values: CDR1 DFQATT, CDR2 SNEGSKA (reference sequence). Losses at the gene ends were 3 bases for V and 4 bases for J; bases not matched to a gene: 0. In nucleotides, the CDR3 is TGCAGTGCTAGGGGAGGGTACGAGCAGTACTTC. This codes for CSARGGYEQYF.

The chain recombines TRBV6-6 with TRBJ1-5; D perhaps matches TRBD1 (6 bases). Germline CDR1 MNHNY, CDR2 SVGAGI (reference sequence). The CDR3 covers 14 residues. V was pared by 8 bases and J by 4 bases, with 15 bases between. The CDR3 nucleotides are TGTGCCAGCGACAGGACCCAATCTAATCAGCCCCAGCATTTT. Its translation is CASDRTQSNQPQHF.

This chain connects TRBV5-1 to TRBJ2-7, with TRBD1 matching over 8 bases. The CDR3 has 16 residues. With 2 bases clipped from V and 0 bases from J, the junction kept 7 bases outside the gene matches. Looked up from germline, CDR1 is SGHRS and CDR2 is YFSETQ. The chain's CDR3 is CASSLQGVQSSYEQYF. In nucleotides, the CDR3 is TGCGCCAGCAGCTTACAGGGGGTTCAGAGCTCCTACGAGCAGTACTTC.

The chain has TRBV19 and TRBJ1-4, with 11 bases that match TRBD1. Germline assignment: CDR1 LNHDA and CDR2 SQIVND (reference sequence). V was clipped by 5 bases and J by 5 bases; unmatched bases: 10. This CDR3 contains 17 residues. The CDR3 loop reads CASSGQGAPRSNEKLFF. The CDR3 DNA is TGTGCCAGTAGTGGACAGGGGGCGCCTCGTTCGAATGAAAAACTGTTTTTT. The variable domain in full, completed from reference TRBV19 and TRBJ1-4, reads DGGITQSPKYLFRKEGQNVTLSCEQNLNHDAMYWYRQDPGQGLRLIYYSQIVNDFQKGDIAEGYSVSREKKESFPLTVTSAQKNPTAFYLCASSGQGAPRSNEKLFFGSGTQLSVL.